The 23 T cell receptor beta chains listed next were all sequenced from one sample in a study of identical twins. TCRdb passed the 5' RACE reads through MiXCR, listing each CDR3 protein once. The sample holds roughly 720,000 distinct CDR3 sequences, roughly 18% seen once. The sample also formed part of further work on T cells expressing NK-cell markers.

Sequenced material: PBMCs. The source of these receptors is a woman between 18 and 30 years old in good health.

V usage is TRBV5-1 and J usage is TRBJ2-7; no clear D. Trimming took off 4 bases at V and 2 bases at J, with 10 bases between the two ends. CDR1 SGHRS and CDR2 YFSETQ come from the germline V gene. The CDR3 has 13 residues. CDR3 DNA sequence: TGCGCCAGCAGCCTCGAGGTGGCCTACGAGCAGTACTTC. Translated, it gives CASSLEVAYEQYF.

This clonotype was seen a handful of times. The CDR3 protein is CASSLLAQKYF. DNA for the CDR3: TGTGCCAGCAGCCTACTAGCGCAAAAGTACTTC. The chain joins TRBV7-2 to TRBJ2-7, with 7 positions matching TRBD2. Germline V gene sequence: CDR1 SGHTA, CDR2 FQGNSA. V lost 5 bases to trimming and J lost 11 bases; unmatched junction nucleotides: 6. CDR3 size: 11 residues.

The V gene is TRBV6-4, the J gene TRBJ2-3, with 9 bases matching TRBD1. J lost 5 bases, V lost 3 bases, and 6 bases had no gene match. Looked up from germline, CDR1 is MRHNA and CDR2 is SNTAGT. The CDR3 runs to 15 residues. The CDR3 loop is CASSDNRGPLDTQYF. CDR3 sequence (DNA): TGTGCCAGCAGTGATAACAGGGGGCCTCTAGATACGCAGTATTTT.

This clonotype was picked up a small number of times. V and J are TRBV5-4 and TRBJ1-4, with D maybe TRBD1 (5 bases). CDR3 length equals 14 residues. Looked up from germline, CDR1 is SGHNT and CDR2 is YYREEE (reference sequence). Deletions cut 4 bases from V and 8 bases from J, with 15 bases between. The CDR3 DNA sequence: TGTGCCAGCAGCCACTCGGGGGGGGAGGAAAAACTGTTTTTT. Translating it yields CASSHSGGEEKLFF.

This clonotype came up a few times. The rearrangement uses TRBV10-3 and TRBJ1-3; D is perhaps TRBD1 (5 bases). The CDR3 covers 13 residues. Trimming left V 4 bases short and J 4 bases short, with 8 bases between. CDR1 is ENHRY, CDR2 SYGVKD, per germline. The CDR3 spells CAISVNRGNTIYF. As DNA, the CDR3 is TGTGCCATCAGTGTAAACAGGGGAAACACCATATATTTT.

J is TRBJ2-5 and V is TRBV27; D remains ambiguous. The CDR3 loop spans 13 amino acids. In germline, CDR1 is MNHEY, CDR2 SMNVEV (reference sequence). The V end lost 5 bases, the J end lost 5 bases, and 12 bases lay between the germline ends. The chain's CDR3 is CASSPFMGETQYF. The CDR3 nucleotides read TGTGCCAGCAGTCCGTTCATGGGGGAGACCCAGTACTTC.

This chain uses TRBV5-1 with TRBJ2-1; 16 positions agree with TRBD2. Germline V gene lookup returns CDR1 SGHRS and CDR2 YFSETQ. With V trimmed by 4 bases and J by 5 bases, 3 bases remained unmatched. The CDR3 runs to 16 residues. CDR3 nucleotide sequence: TGCGCCAGCAGCCTGGGACTAGCGGGAGGGGACAATGAGCAGTTCTTC. Its protein product is CASSLGLAGGDNEQFF.

This chain links TRBV14 with TRBJ2-7, with 7 nucleotides matching TRBD1. Germline V CDR1 and CDR2: SGHDN, FVKESK. This CDR3 has 15 amino acids. Trimming at V came to 6 bases and at J to 4 bases, leaving 12 bases not matched to a gene. The CDR3 sequence: CASRLTGDGRYEQYF. Written as DNA, the CDR3 is TGTGCCAGCAGGCTCACAGGGGATGGACGGTACGAGCAGTACTTC.

This clonotype was picked up a small number of times. V usage is TRBV12-3 or TRBV12-4 and J usage is TRBJ2-5, with a weak D call TRBD1 (5 bases). This CDR3 spans 14 amino acids. V lost 1 base, J lost 5 bases, and 11 bases lay in between. CDR3 bases: TGTGCCAGCAGTTTAGGAAGGGGAACGGAGACCCAGTACTTC. Amino acids: CASSLGRGTETQYF.

This rearrangement joins TRBV7-9 to TRBJ1-6; no firm D call. V was pared by 2 bases and J by 4 bases, with 9 bases between. Germline values: CDR1 SEHNR, CDR2 FQNEAQ (reference sequence). CDR3 length: 15 residues. The CDR3 sequence is CASSLMAVYNSPLHF. The CDR3, as DNA: TGTGCCAGCAGCTTAATGGCGGTTTATAATTCACCCCTCCACTTT.

The V and J genes are TRBV4-1 and TRBJ2-7; D not certain. The CDR3 has 16 residues. Trimming shortened V by 2 bases and J by 3 bases, and 17 bases separated the two germline ends. Germline lookup yields CDR1 MGHRA and CDR2 YSYEKL. The CDR3 nucleotides read TGCGCCAGCAGCCAACCTCGATCGTCAAGGGACTACGAGCAGTACTTC. It yields the protein CASSQPRSSRDYEQYF.

The J gene is TRBJ2-1, the V gene TRBV7-8; 9 nucleotides line up with TRBD1. The CDR3 has 14 amino acids. Looked up from germline, CDR1 is SGHVS and CDR2 is FQNEAQ. After removal of 5 bases from V and 8 bases from J, the junction contained 7 bases not matched to a gene. DNA for the CDR3: TGTGCCAGCAGCACCAGGACAGGGGACCATGAGCAGTTCTTC. Translating it yields CASSTRTGDHEQFF.

This clonotype appeared many times. The V call is TRBV12-3 or TRBV12-4, the J call TRBJ2-7, with 10 nucleotides matching TRBD2. The trim removed 2 bases at V and 3 bases at J, leaving 1 base unmatched. The CDR3 covers 14 residues. The CDR3 DNA follows: TGTGCCAGCAGTTTAAAGCGGGAGGGCTACGAGCAGTACTTC. Translating it yields CASSLKREGYEQYF.

The V gene is TRBV7-9, the J gene TRBJ2-3, with D perhaps TRBD1 (5 bases). Germline V gene lookup returns CDR1 SEHNR and CDR2 FQNEAQ (reference sequence). Trimming took off 8 bases at V and 2 bases at J, with 14 bases between the two ends. The CDR3 consists of 14 residues. In nucleotides, the CDR3 is TGTGCCAGCGTCAGGGTTGAGAACACAGATACGCAGTATTTT. This gives the protein CASVRVENTDTQYF.

On this clonotype: Compared with germline, one end of the junction differs, possibly owing to a read error. The chain links TRBV7-7 to TRBJ2-7; D is ambiguous. CDR3 length: 13 residues. The germline CDR1 and CDR2 sequences are SSHAT and FNYEAQ (reference sequence). CDR3 residues: CASSRLGYDEQYF. The CDR3 bases are TGTGCTAGCAGTCGGCTAGGGTATGACGAGCAGTACTTC.

The chain employs TRBV4-3 and TRBJ2-3, with 10 bases lining up with TRBD1. CDR1 and CDR2 from the germline V gene are LGHNA and YSLEER. V was clipped by 0 bases and J by 3 bases; unmatched bases: 9. The CDR3 has 18 residues. CDR3 nucleotide sequence: TGCGCCAGCAGCCAAGATTTCTTGGGACAGGGGTCTACAGATACGCAGTATTTT. This codes for CASSQDFLGQGSTDTQYF.

This clonotype has a handful of counts. This chain links TRBV30 with TRBJ2-1; TRBD2 aligns across 8 bases. The junction had 11 bases not matched to a gene; V was cut back by 2 bases and J by 5 bases. In germline, CDR1 is GTSNPN, CDR2 SVGIG (reference sequence). The CDR3 loop spans 16 amino acids. The CDR3 protein is CAWSRRRLAGDNEQFF. CDR3 coding DNA: TGTGCCTGGAGTCGCCGTAGGCTAGCGGGTGACAATGAGCAGTTCTTC.

The gene calls are TRBV5-5 and TRBJ2-1; a weak D match, TRBD2 (6 bases). There are 14 residues in the CDR3. Germline V gives CDR1 SGHKS, CDR2 YYEKEE (reference sequence). V was clipped by 2 bases and J by 7 bases, with 13 bases between them. CDR3 sequence reads: CASSFGGAGNEQFF. Written as DNA, the CDR3 is TGTGCCAGCAGCTTTGGAGGGGCGGGGAATGAGCAGTTCTTC.

This sequence joins TRBV7-9 and TRBJ1-1, with D unclear. The V end was cut by 5 bases, the J end by 8 bases, with 12 bases between. The germline gives CDR1 SEHNR, CDR2 FQNEAQ (reference sequence). This CDR3 comprises 12 residues. The CDR3 spells CASSPQDGEAFF. CDR3 in DNA: TGTGCCAGCAGCCCCCAAGACGGGGAAGCTTTCTTT.

The J gene is TRBJ2-1, the V gene TRBV30; 9 nucleotides align to TRBD2. V lost 0 bases, J lost 3 bases, and 3 bases stayed unmatched. The V gene's germline CDR1 is GTSNPN and CDR2 SVGIG (reference sequence). The CDR3 has 15 residues. CDR3 bases: TGTGCCTGGAGTGTAAATAGCGGGAGCTACAATGAGCAGTTCTTC. Protein sequence: CAWSVNSGSYNEQFF.

This clonotype was picked up a small number of times. V usage is TRBV11-2 and J usage is TRBJ2-1; 9 bases agree with TRBD1. CDR3 length equals 15 residues. The germline CDR1 and CDR2 sequences are SGHAT and FQNNGV. The ends lost 4 bases at V and 5 bases at J; junction bases unmatched: 6. In nucleotides, the CDR3 is TGTGCCAGCAGCTCCGGGACAGGGACCCACAATGAGCAGTTCTTC. Translating it yields CASSSGTGTHNEQFF.

The table lists this clonotype with a few counts. The chain combines TRBV9 with TRBJ1-1; 7 bases map to TRBD1. Trimming at V came to 3 bases and at J to 9 bases, leaving 8 bases not matched to a gene. Germline assignment: CDR1 SGDLS and CDR2 YYNGEE. The CDR3 has 13 amino acids. The CDR3 DNA sequence: TGTGCCAGCAGCGCCCGACAGGGTGACAAAGCTTTCTTT. Encoded protein: CASSARQGDKAFF.

There are a few counts of this clonotype. The chain has TRBV6-1 and TRBJ1-3; D is perhaps TRBD1 (5 bases). V was shortened by 2 bases and J by 2 bases, with 10 bases between the two germline ends. The CDR3 runs to 15 residues. From germline, CDR1 is MNHNS and CDR2 SASEGT. The CDR3 DNA sequence: TGTGCCAGCAGTGAAAGAACAGGCGCTGGAAACACCATATATTTT. It translates to CASSERTGAGNTIYF.